This record covers a single TCR beta chain. Germline lookup yields CDR1 DFQATT and CDR2 SNEGSKA (reference sequence). The V gene lost 3 bases and the J gene lost 13 bases, with 28 bases spanning the gap. The CDR3 has 16 residues. The sample belongs to a study of blood T cells in healthy people across ages. Then a second PCR, running roughly 7 to 11 cycles, was carried out with a sample-barcoded 5' primer and a J-beta primer mix. TCRdb passed the 5' RACE reads through MiXCR, listing each CDR3 protein once. The sample has about 1.8 million distinct CDR3 sequences, approximately 50% seen once. The J gene is TRBJ2-1, the V gene TRBV20-1, with D possibly being TRBD2 (7 bases). The sequencing input was blood. This TCR was sampled from a woman aged 40-49 years in good health. The CDR3 coding sequence is TGCAGTGCTAGTCTAAGTTGGGGGGGCCTGGGAGAGACCCAGTTCTTC. The encoded protein is CSASLSWGGLGETQFF.